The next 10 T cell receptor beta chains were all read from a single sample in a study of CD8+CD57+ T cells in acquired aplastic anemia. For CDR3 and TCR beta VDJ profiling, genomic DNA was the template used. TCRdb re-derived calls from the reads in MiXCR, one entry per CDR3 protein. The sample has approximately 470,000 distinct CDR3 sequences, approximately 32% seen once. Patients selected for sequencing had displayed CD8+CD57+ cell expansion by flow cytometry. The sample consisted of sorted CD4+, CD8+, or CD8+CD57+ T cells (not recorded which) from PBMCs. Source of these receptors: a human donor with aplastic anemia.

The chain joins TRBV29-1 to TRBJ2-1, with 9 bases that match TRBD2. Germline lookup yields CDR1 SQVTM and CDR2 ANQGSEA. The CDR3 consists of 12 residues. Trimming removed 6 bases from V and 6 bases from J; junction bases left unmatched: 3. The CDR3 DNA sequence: TGCAGCGTCGGACTAGCGACCAATGAGCAGTTCTTC. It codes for CSVGLATNEQFF.

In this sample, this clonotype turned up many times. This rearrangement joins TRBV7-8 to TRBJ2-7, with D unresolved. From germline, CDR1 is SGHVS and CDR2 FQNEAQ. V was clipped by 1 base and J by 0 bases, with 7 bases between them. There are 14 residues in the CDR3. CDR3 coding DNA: TGTGCCAGCAGCTTAGGTCATCGCTCCTACGAGCAGTACTTC. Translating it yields CASSLGHRSYEQYF.

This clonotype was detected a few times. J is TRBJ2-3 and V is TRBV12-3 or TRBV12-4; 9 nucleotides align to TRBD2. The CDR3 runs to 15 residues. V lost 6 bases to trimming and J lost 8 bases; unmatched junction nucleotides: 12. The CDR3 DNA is TGTGCCAGCAGCCCCAGGAGCGGGAGGTCCGGTACGCAGTATTTT. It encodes CASSPRSGRSGTQYF.

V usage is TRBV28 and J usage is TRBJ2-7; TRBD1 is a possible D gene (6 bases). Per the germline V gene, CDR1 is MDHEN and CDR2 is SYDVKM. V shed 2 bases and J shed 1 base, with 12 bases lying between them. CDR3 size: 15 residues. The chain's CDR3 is CASSLMLRGSYEQYF. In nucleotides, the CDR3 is TGTGCCAGCAGTTTAATGCTCAGGGGATCCTACGAGCAGTACTTC.

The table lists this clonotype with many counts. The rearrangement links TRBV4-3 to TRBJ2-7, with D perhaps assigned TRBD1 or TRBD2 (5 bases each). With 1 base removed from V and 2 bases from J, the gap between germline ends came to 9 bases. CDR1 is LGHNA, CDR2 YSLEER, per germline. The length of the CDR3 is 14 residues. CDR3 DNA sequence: TGCGCCAGCAGCCAAGTTCCGGGGCCCTACGAGCAGTACTTC. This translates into CASSQVPGPYEQYF.

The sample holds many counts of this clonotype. The CDR3 is CASSSRGEAFF. Here the CDR3 DNA reads TGTGCCAGCAGTTCCAGGGGGGAAGCTTTCTTT. The chain has TRBV12-3 or TRBV12-4 and TRBJ1-1, with 7 positions matching TRBD1. J lost 8 bases, V lost 4 bases, and 1 base had no gene match. The CDR3 spans 11 residues.

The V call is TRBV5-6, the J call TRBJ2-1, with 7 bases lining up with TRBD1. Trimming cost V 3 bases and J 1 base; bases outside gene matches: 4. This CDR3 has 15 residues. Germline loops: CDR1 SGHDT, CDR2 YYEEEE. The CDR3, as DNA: TGTGCCAGCAGCTCGTACAGGGGTTCCTACAATGAGCAGTTCTTC. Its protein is CASSSYRGSYNEQFF.

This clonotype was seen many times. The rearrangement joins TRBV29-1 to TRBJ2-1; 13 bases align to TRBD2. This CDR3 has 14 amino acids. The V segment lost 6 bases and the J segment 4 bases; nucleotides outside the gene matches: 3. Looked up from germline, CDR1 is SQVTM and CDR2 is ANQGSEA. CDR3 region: CSVKLAGGYNEQFF. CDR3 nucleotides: TGCAGCGTCAAACTAGCGGGAGGGTACAATGAGCAGTTCTTC.

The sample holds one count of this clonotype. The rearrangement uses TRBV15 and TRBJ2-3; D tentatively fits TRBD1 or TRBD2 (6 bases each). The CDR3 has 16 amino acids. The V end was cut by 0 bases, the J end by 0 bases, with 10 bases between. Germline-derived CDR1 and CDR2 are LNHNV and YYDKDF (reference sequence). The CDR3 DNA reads TGTGCCACCAGCAGAGAGGGGGCGGGAAGCACAGATACGCAGTATTTT. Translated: CATSREGAGSTDTQYF.

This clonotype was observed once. Here the CDR3 reads CSANTGVNSPLHF. DNA for the CDR3: TGCAGTGCTAACACAGGGGTGAATTCACCCCTCCACTTT. The chain combines TRBV20-1 with TRBJ1-6, with TRBD1 matching over 7 bases. The CDR3 has 13 residues. The germline CDR1 and CDR2 sequences are DFQATT and SNEGSKA (reference sequence). Trimming at V came to 4 bases and at J to 7 bases, leaving 4 bases not matched to a gene.